These 12 T cell receptor beta chains originate from one sample sequenced in a study of blood T cell repertoires in COVID-19 (dated by TCRdb to about 2020). The method was the immunoSEQ multiplex PCR assay. TCRdb provides this immuneACCESS table in a form limited to in-frame rearrangements. Some clones are lacking; in checked studies, under half of them reflect an unresolved V gene, and why the rest are absent is not known. For this sample there are approximately 110,000 clones; roughly 88% appear just once. Roughly 5.4% of the sample rests with the top ten. The sequenced sample was peripheral blood. Receptor source: a human donor in a cohort sampled during active COVID-19.

The chain links TRBV10-1 to TRBJ2-1; no clear D gene. Trimming took 0 bases from V and 5 from J, leaving 8 bases between them. The germline V gene has CDR1 WNHNN and CDR2 SYGVQD (reference sequence). This CDR3 spans 14 amino acids. The CDR3 DNA is TGCGCCAGCAGTGAGTCTGGCTTAAACAATGAGCAGTTCTTC. It specifies CASSESGLNNEQFF.

The chain is built from TRBV6-2 or TRBV6-3 and TRBJ2-1, with a tentative D call TRBD1 (6 bases). Germline CDR1 and CDR2: MNHEY and SVGEGT. The CDR3 is made up of 12 amino acids. V gave up 0 bases and J gave up 11 bases, with 8 bases separating them. The CDR3 bases are TGTGCCAGCAGTTACTCGGGGGCGCAGCAGTTCTTC. Translating gives CASSYSGAQQFF.

The chain employs TRBV10-3 and TRBJ1-5, with unresolved D. Looked up from germline, CDR1 is ENHRY and CDR2 is SYGVKD. The CDR3 runs to 14 residues. Trimming removed 0 bases at V and 6 bases at J, with 9 bases between. CDR3 in amino acids: CAISESEGIQPQHF. CDR3 nucleotides: TGTGCCATCAGTGAGTCTGAGGGAATTCAGCCCCAGCATTTT.

This clone came up once. The chain carries TRBV6-6 and TRBJ2-5, with D maybe TRBD2 (6 bases). Trimming removed 2 bases at V and 7 bases at J, with 14 bases between. There are 14 residues in the CDR3. Germline CDR1 is MNHNY and CDR2 is SVGAGI (reference sequence). The CDR3 sequence is CASSYRSGSGTQYF. For the CDR3, the DNA is TGTGCCAGCAGTTACAGGTCCGGGAGCGGGACCCAGTACTTC.

The chain links TRBV6-5 to TRBJ2-1, with D possibly being TRBD1 (6 bases). Trimming removed 5 bases from V and 6 bases from J, with 14 bases in between. The germline CDR1 and CDR2 sequences are MNHEY and SVGAGI. The CDR3 length is 14 residues. The chain's CDR3 is CASSPRGGLNEQFF. CDR3 in DNA: TGTGCCAGCAGTCCTCGAGGGGGTCTCAATGAGCAGTTCTTC.

This sequence joins TRBV11-2 and TRBJ2-2, with D possibly TRBD1 on 5 matching bases. V lost 5 bases to trimming and J lost 5 bases, with 9 bases between them. Germline loops: CDR1 SGHAT, CDR2 FQNNGV. The CDR3 contains 13 residues. CDR3 protein: CASSDGHTGELFF. The CDR3 DNA follows: TGTGCCAGCAGCGATGGACATACCGGGGAGCTGTTTTTT.

This sequence joins TRBV7-2 and TRBJ2-7; 7 positions match TRBD1. The CDR3 consists of 15 residues. CDR1 is SGHTA, CDR2 FQGNSA, per germline. V lost 6 bases and J lost 0; bases outside the gene matches: 8. The CDR3 nucleotides are TGTGCCAGCAGTTCACCGGGACAGACCTCCTACGAGCAGTACTTC. Translated: CASSSPGQTSYEQYF.

This chain connects TRBV20-1 to TRBJ1-2; a weak D match, TRBD1 (6 bases). This CDR3 is 14 amino acids long. CDR1 and CDR2 (germline): DFQATT, SNEGSKA (reference sequence). V lost 3 bases to trimming and J lost 2 bases, with 13 bases between them. CDR3 sequence (DNA): TGCAGTGCTAGTGATCCAGGGGTAAACTATGGCTACACCTTC. Encoded protein: CSASDPGVNYGYTF.

The chain has TRBV7-2 and TRBJ2-7, with 10 positions matching TRBD2. J was trimmed by 7 bases and V by 5 bases; bases with no gene match: 8. CDR3 size: 14 residues. Germline CDR1 is SGHTA and CDR2 is FQGNSA. The CDR3 bases are TGTGCCAGCAGCCGGACTAGCGGAACCTTGGAGCAGTACTTC. It codes for CASSRTSGTLEQYF.

The chain couples TRBV2 to TRBJ2-2; D uncertain. Trimming took 4 bases from V and 6 from J, leaving 15 bases between them. CDR3 size: 15 residues. CDR1 and CDR2 (germline): SNHLY, FYNNEI. The CDR3 nucleotides are TGTGCCAGCAGTGGGGTCGGCGCCAGGTCCGGGGAGCTGTTTTTT. Protein sequence: CASSGVGARSGELFF.

The chain has TRBV27 and TRBJ2-1, with TRBD2 matching 12 bases. CDR1 is MNHEY, CDR2 SMNVEV, per germline (reference sequence). The CDR3 contains 14 residues. Losses at the gene ends were 3 bases for V and 8 bases for J; bases not matched to a gene: 2. CDR3 sequence (DNA): TGTGCCAGCAGTTTTGGGACTAGCGGGTATGAGCAGTTCTTC. This sequence encodes CASSFGTSGYEQFF.

The chain has TRBV9 and TRBJ1-6; 9 nucleotides agree with TRBD1. Trimming at V came to 4 bases and at J to 7 bases, leaving 12 bases not matched to a gene. The CDR3 runs 17 residues. Germline V gene sequence: CDR1 SGDLS, CDR2 YYNGEE. CDR3 bases: TGTGCCAGCAGCAAGGACAGGGGAGGGCCCTGGAATTCACCCCTCCACTTT. This gives the protein CASSKDRGGPWNSPLHF.